These 20 T cell receptor beta chains came from one sample sequenced in a study of graft-versus-host responses after intestinal transplantation. Data came from immunoSEQ multiplex PCR; TCRdb stores just in-frame clones and leaves some out. The sample holds fewer than 25,000 clones, about 45% seen once. Co-plated with 200,000 CFSE-labeled responder cells were 200,000 irradiated, violet-dye-labeled stimulator cells. This sample comprised alloreactive CD8+ T cells from a mixed lymphocyte reaction culture, obtained before transplantation. The subset: CFSE-low proliferating T cells sorted from roughly six-day pre-transplant mixed lymphocyte reaction (GvH or HvG direction). Source of these receptors: a human patient who was an organ donor for intestinal transplantation.

The chain carries TRBV13 and TRBJ1-1; 10 nucleotides line up with TRBD1. The CDR3 runs 15 residues. The V segment lost 5 bases and the J segment 3 bases; nucleotides outside the gene matches: 6. The germline CDR1 and CDR2 sequences are PRHDT and FYEKMQ (reference sequence). CDR3 region: CASSPQGQGDTEAFF. CDR3 sequence (DNA): TGTGCCAGCAGCCCCCAAGGACAGGGGGACACTGAAGCTTTCTTT.

The V call is TRBV15, the J call TRBJ2-7; D is uncertain. The CDR3 length is 12 residues. The V gene's germline CDR1 is LNHNV and CDR2 YYDKDF (reference sequence). V gave up 3 bases and J gave up 6 bases, with 9 bases separating them. The CDR3, as DNA: TGTGCCACCAGCAGGGTCGGGCTCGAGCAGTACTTC. Its protein product is CATSRVGLEQYF.

V usage is TRBV18 and J usage is TRBJ1-2, with unresolved D. Trimming removed 1 base from V and 4 bases from J, with 10 bases in between. The CDR3 runs to 14 residues. Germline-derived CDR1 and CDR2 are KGHSH and LQKENI. CDR3 protein: CASSPQPVGYGYTF. DNA for the CDR3: TGTGCCAGCTCACCACAGCCGGTGGGCTATGGCTACACCTTC.

This clone has just a few counts. The chain joins TRBV27 to TRBJ1-1; TRBD1 might be the D (6 bases). Germline V gene sequence: CDR1 MNHEY, CDR2 SMNVEV (reference sequence). The CDR3 is 16 residues long. V gave up 5 bases and J gave up 1 base, with 17 bases separating them. DNA for the CDR3: TGTGCCAGCAGTGCCTGGGCAGGGGACCCGAACACTGAAGCTTTCTTT. It translates to CASSAWAGDPNTEAFF.

The genes are TRBV5-5 and TRBJ2-7; D is uncertain. The V and J ends lost 2 bases and 0 bases respectively, with 6 bases between them. Germline values: CDR1 SGHKS, CDR2 YYEKEE (reference sequence). The CDR3 contains 13 residues. This CDR3 is CASSFTNSYEQYF. The CDR3, as DNA: TGTGCCAGCAGCTTCACTAACTCCTACGAGCAGTACTTC.

This sequence joins TRBV2 and TRBJ1-2; 7 nucleotides agree with TRBD1. Germline lookup yields CDR1 SNHLY and CDR2 FYNNEI. This CDR3 spans 12 amino acids. V trimming: 6 bases; J trimming: 9 bases; junction bases outside the gene matches: 7. The CDR3 region is CASSVTGNSYTF. The CDR3 DNA reads as TGTGCCAGCAGCGTGACAGGGAATAGCTACACCTTC. The full variable domain, rest sourced from reference TRBV2 and TRBJ1-2, is EPEVTQTPSHQVTQMGQEVILRCVPISNHLYFYWYRQILGQKVEFLVSFYNNEISEKSEIFDDQFSVERPDGSNFTLKIRSTKLEDSAMYFCASSVTGNSYTFGSGTRLTVV.

CDR3 protein: CASSQWTIPNQPQHF. In nucleotides, the CDR3 is TGTGCCAGCAGCCAATGGACAATCCCCAATCAGCCCCAGCATTTT. The chain carries TRBV4-2 and TRBJ1-5, with D possibly TRBD1 on 5 matching bases. V was cut by 2 bases and J by 3 bases, with 11 bases left in between. CDR1 is LGHNA, CDR2 YNFKEQ, per germline. This CDR3 comprises 15 residues.

This rearrangement joins TRBV15 to TRBJ2-7; D is unclear. From germline, CDR1 is LNHNV and CDR2 YYDKDF (reference sequence). This CDR3 spans 16 amino acids. Trimming left V 0 bases short and J 1 base short, with 13 bases between. The CDR3 DNA is TGTGCCACCAGCAGAGATCTGATGGCTAGGTCCTACGAGCAGTACTTC. This sequence encodes CATSRDLMARSYEQYF.

The chain carries TRBV2 and TRBJ1-2; no clear D gene. The CDR3 contains 15 residues. The V end lost 2 bases, the J end lost 2 bases, and 12 bases lay between the germline ends. The germline V gene encodes CDR1 SNHLY and CDR2 FYNNEI. The CDR3 DNA follows: TGTGCCAGCAGTGAACGGCTAAAAGGAAACTATGGCTACACCTTC. Its protein is CASSERLKGNYGYTF.

Points on this clone: This specimen includes other DNA sequences encoding the same CDR3. V gene TRBV29-1 combines with J gene TRBJ1-2; tentatively, D is TRBD1 (5 bases). V was pared by 7 bases and J by 6 bases, with 18 bases between. CDR3 size: 13 residues. The germline gives CDR1 SQVTM, CDR2 ANQGSEA. CDR3 in amino acids: CSAWGGEEDGYTF. For the CDR3, the DNA is TGCAGCGCCTGGGGGGGGGAAGAGGATGGCTACACCTTC.

V usage is TRBV4-2 and J usage is TRBJ2-1; 8 positions match TRBD2. The CDR3 covers 17 residues. CDR1 and CDR2 (germline): LGHNA, YNFKEQ. The V and J ends lost 1 base and 4 bases, in that order; junction bases with no gene match: 9. The CDR3 bases are TGTGCCAGCAGCCAAGTTTGGGCTAGCGGGTTGTACAATGAGCAGTTCTTC. Residues: CASSQVWASGLYNEQFF.

The genes are TRBV27 and TRBJ2-5; TRBD1 matches 9 bases. V lost 4 bases to trimming and J lost 5 bases; unmatched junction nucleotides: 17. The germline V gene has CDR1 MNHEY and CDR2 SMNVEV (reference sequence). The CDR3 has 18 amino acids. CDR3 protein: CASSSFREGQGGGETQYF. As DNA, the CDR3 is TGTGCCAGCAGTTCTTTTAGGGAGGGACAGGGCGGAGGGGAGACCCAGTACTTC.

The chain joins TRBV10-2 to TRBJ2-1, with 9 positions matching TRBD2. The CDR3 has 14 amino acids. Losses at the gene ends were 6 bases for V and 5 bases for J; bases not matched to a gene: 5. Germline V gene data show CDR1 as WSHSY and CDR2 as SAAADI. Here the CDR3 DNA reads TGCGCCAGCAGCGCCGGGACTAGCCACAATGAGCAGTTCTTC. Its translation: CASSAGTSHNEQFF.

V is TRBV5-6 and J is TRBJ1-3; D is undetermined. The CDR3 runs to 17 residues. Trimming shortened V by 5 bases and J by 1 base, and 19 bases separated the two germline ends. CDR1 and CDR2 from the germline V gene are SGHDT and YYEEEE. CDR3 sequence (DNA): TGTGCCAGCAGTTTGTATATCACACAACTGTCTGGAAACACCATATATTTT. Amino acid sequence: CASSLYITQLSGNTIYF.

This clone was found a few times. The chain joins TRBV7-3 to TRBJ2-7; 7 bases match TRBD1. The V gene end was trimmed by 2 bases and the J gene end by 2 bases; junction bases not matched to a gene: 0. The CDR3 spans 13 residues. CDR1 SGHTA and CDR2 FQGTGA come from the germline V gene. CDR3 DNA: TGTGCCAGCAGCTTAGACAGGGCCTACGAGCAGTACTTC. Translated, it gives CASSLDRAYEQYF.

This chain connects TRBV4-1 to TRBJ2-5; tentatively, D is TRBD2 (5 bases). Judging by the DNA end, TRBJ2-7 fits better; the J call may be wrong. The CDR3 consists of 16 residues. Germline V gene sequence: CDR1 MGHRA, CDR2 YSYEKL. The chain's CDR3 is CASSQVSPGFRYEQYF. In DNA form, the CDR3 reads TGCGCCAGCAGCCAAGTATCTCCGGGGTTCCGCTACGAGCAGTACTTC.

This clone counts as medium-sized (0.01 to 0.1%). This rearrangement joins TRBV20-1 to TRBJ2-1; D ambiguous. Germline V CDR1 and CDR2: DFQATT, SNEGSKA (reference sequence). The CDR3 contains 11 residues. The DNA of the CDR3 is TGCAGGGGATCCCTAGGGAATGAGCAGTTCTTC. As protein: CRGSLGNEQFF.

By share, this clone counts as medium-sized. The CDR3, as DNA: TGCGCCAGCAGTGAGACTAGCGGGAATGAGCAGTTCTTC. It is translated as CASSETSGNEQFF. The chain is built from TRBV10-1 and TRBJ2-1; 9 bases align to TRBD2. The length of the CDR3 is 13 residues. With 2 bases clipped from V and 7 bases from J, the junction kept 0 bases outside the gene matches. Germline CDR1 is WNHNN and CDR2 is SYGVQD (reference sequence).

The table lists this clone with a few counts. V is TRBV27 and J is TRBJ1-5, with a tentative D call TRBD1 (5 bases). The CDR3 loop spans 15 amino acids. Germline V CDR1 and CDR2: MNHEY, SMNVEV (reference sequence). Trimming left V 2 bases short and J 4 bases short, with 12 bases between. DNA for the CDR3: TGTGCCAGCAGTTTAGGGGCCAGTGGGAATCAGCCCCAGCATTTT. Amino acids: CASSLGASGNQPQHF.

Note on this clone: Compared with germline, one end of the junction differs, possibly owing to a read error. This rearrangement joins TRBV7-9 to TRBJ1-3; maybe TRBD1 (5 bases). The CDR3 is 16 residues long. In germline, CDR1 is SEHNR, CDR2 FQNEAQ (reference sequence). CDR3 nucleotide sequence: TGCGCCAGCAGCCAAGATCAGGGCACCTCTGGAAACACCATATATTTT. It translates to CASSQDQGTSGNTIYF.